These 26 T cell receptor beta chains were all obtained from the same sample, sequenced in a study of blood T cell repertoires in COVID-19. Profiled with immunoSEQ multiplex PCR; TCRdb holds only in-frame clones, not every one. The sample consists of over 85,000 clones, 76% of them appearing once. The source material was peripheral blood. The receptors here all came from an elderly woman with acute or convalescent COVID-19.

This chain connects TRBV6-1 to TRBJ1-5; D might be TRBD1 (6 bases). There are 16 residues in the CDR3. In germline, CDR1 is MNHNS, CDR2 SASEGT. V was trimmed by 2 bases and J by 5 bases, leaving 16 bases between them. For the CDR3, the DNA is TGTGCCAGCAGTGAATGGTTGGACAGCCCTTATCAGCCCCAGCATTTT. Protein sequence: CASSEWLDSPYQPQHF.

The chain is built from TRBV10-3 and TRBJ2-7, with TRBD1 matching 9 bases. The CDR3 is made up of 16 amino acids. The germline V gene has CDR1 ENHRY and CDR2 SYGVKD. V lost 5 bases and J lost 1; bases outside the gene matches: 9. CDR3 region: CAISKTTGGVSYEQYF. CDR3 DNA sequence: TGTGCCATCAGTAAAACGACAGGGGGAGTTTCCTACGAGCAGTACTTC.

The chain uses TRBV30 and TRBJ2-1; possible D gene TRBD2, 5 bases. CDR1 and CDR2 from the germline V gene are GTSNPN and SVGIG (reference sequence). The CDR3 runs 14 residues. V lost 2 bases, J lost 5 bases, and 13 bases lay in between. Here the CDR3 DNA reads TGTGCCTGGAGTTTGACTACTGAGAACAATGAGCAGTTCTTC. Protein sequence: CAWSLTTENNEQFF.

The chain is built from TRBV7-9 and TRBJ1-3, with 7 bases aligning to TRBD1. This CDR3 is 15 amino acids long. V lost 1 base to trimming and J lost 3 bases; unmatched junction nucleotides: 3. Germline CDR1 and CDR2: SEHNR and FQNEAQ (reference sequence). The CDR3 reads CASSLGGTVGNTIYF. The CDR3 DNA reads TGTGCCAGCAGCTTAGGGGGGACAGTTGGAAACACCATATATTTT. The variable domain in full, completed from reference TRBV7-9 and TRBJ1-3, reads DTGVSQNPRHKITKRGQNVTFRCDPISEHNRLYWYRQTLGQGPEFLTYFQNEAQLEKSRLLSDRFSAERPKGSFSTLEIQRTEQGDSAMYLCASSLGGTVGNTIYFGEGSWLTVV.

The chain carries TRBV11-2 and TRBJ2-3; tentative D call: TRBD2 (6 bases). CDR3 length: 15 residues. V lost 0 bases and J 0 bases, leaving 7 bases between the germline ends. Germline CDR1 reads SGHAT; CDR2 reads FQNNGV. CDR3 in amino acids: CASSLDAGSTDTQYF. The CDR3 DNA reads as TGTGCCAGCAGCTTAGACGCGGGAAGCACAGATACGCAGTATTTT.

With respect to this clone: Other DNA sequences in this specimen translate into the identical CDR3. The chain carries TRBV18 and TRBJ2-7; 8 positions match TRBD1. Trimming removed 3 bases from V and 1 base from J; junction bases left unmatched: 2. Germline V gene lookup returns CDR1 KGHSH and CDR2 LQKENI. This CDR3 comprises 14 residues. The CDR3 DNA sequence: TGTGCCAGCTCACCCGGACAGGGATCCTACGAGCAGTACTTC. It yields the protein CASSPGQGSYEQYF.

The chain joins TRBV7-2 to TRBJ2-3; D unresolved. The V end lost 4 bases, the J end lost 4 bases, and 18 bases lay between the germline ends. Germline V lookup: CDR1 SGHTA, CDR2 FQGNSA. The CDR3 is 16 amino acids. This CDR3 is CASSSLAFSAADTQYF. The CDR3 DNA reads as TGTGCCAGCAGCTCCTTGGCGTTCTCGGCGGCAGATACGCAGTATTTT.

This clone has only a few counts. This rearrangement joins TRBV28 to TRBJ2-7; D is perhaps TRBD2 (5 bases). The CDR3 has 16 amino acids. V was trimmed by 3 bases and J by 4 bases, leaving 19 bases between them. Germline V CDR1 and CDR2: MDHEN, SYDVKM. The CDR3 DNA is TGTGCCAGCAGTTTCACCCTCCGTACGACTACATACGAGCAGTACTTC. Its protein is CASSFTLRTTTYEQYF.

The V call is TRBV11-3, the J call TRBJ2-5; TRBD2 is a possible D gene (5 bases). Trimming left V 1 base short and J 5 bases short, with 11 bases between. The CDR3 totals 14 residues. Looked up from germline, CDR1 is SGHNT and CDR2 is YENEEA. The DNA of the CDR3 is TGTGCCAGCAGCTTAGTATCGGGGTCGGAGACCCAGTACTTC. Amino acids: CASSLVSGSETQYF. The full variable domain, with the rest looked up from reference TRBV11-3 and TRBJ2-5, is EAGVVQSPRYKIIEKKQPVAFWCNPISGHNTLYWYLQNLGQGPELLIRYENEEAVDDSQLPKDRFSAERLKGVDSTLKIQPAELGDSAVYLCASSLVSGSETQYFGPGTRLLVL.

The chain is built from TRBV6-2 or TRBV6-3 and TRBJ1-2, with D perhaps TRBD1 (5 bases). Germline CDR1 and CDR2: MNHEY and SVGEGT. The CDR3 loop spans 13 amino acids. V was clipped by 5 bases and J by 1 base, with 8 bases between them. CDR3 sequence reads: CASSRQGNYGYTF. The CDR3 nucleotides are TGTGCCAGCAGTAGGCAGGGTAACTATGGCTACACCTTC.

The chain uses TRBV18 and TRBJ2-2; TRBD1 matches at 9 bases. Germline trimming cut 6 bases from V and 1 base from J; bases unmatched to any gene: 3. This CDR3 contains 15 residues. CDR1 KGHSH and CDR2 LQKENI come from the germline V gene. CDR3 DNA: TGTGCCAGCTCTTGGACAGGGGAGAACACCGGGGAGCTGTTTTTT. It codes for CASSWTGENTGELFF.

The rearrangement joins TRBV5-1 to TRBJ2-1; 8 bases agree with TRBD2. Germline lookup yields CDR1 SGHRS and CDR2 YFSETQ. The V gene end was trimmed by 0 bases and the J gene end by 4 bases; junction bases not matched to a gene: 9. This CDR3 has 17 amino acids. The CDR3 loop reads CASSLGSRGGMYNEQFF. The CDR3, as DNA: TGCGCCAGCAGCTTGGGTTCTCGGGGGGGAATGTACAATGAGCAGTTCTTC.

The chain couples TRBV7-9 to TRBJ2-1; 9 nucleotides line up with TRBD2. Germline V CDR1 and CDR2: SEHNR, FQNEAQ (reference sequence). This CDR3 is 16 amino acids long. The junction had 9 bases not matched to a gene; V was cut back by 5 bases and J by 4 bases. CDR3 DNA: TGTGCCAGCAGCCCCTTAGCGGGGGCCTTATACAATGAGCAGTTCTTC. It codes for CASSPLAGALYNEQFF.

The chain is built from TRBV7-8 and TRBJ2-3; D is unclear. The V gene lost 2 bases and the J gene lost 4 bases, with 16 bases spanning the gap. This CDR3 comprises 16 residues. Germline CDR1 is SGHVS and CDR2 is FQNEAQ. The CDR3 loop reads CASSLSPGRFADTQYF. The DNA of the CDR3 is TGTGCCAGCAGCTTATCCCCGGGTCGATTCGCAGATACGCAGTATTTT.

The chain carries TRBV13 and TRBJ1-3; D perhaps matches TRBD1 (6 bases). The CDR3 extends over 15 amino acids. CDR1 PRHDT and CDR2 FYEKMQ come from the germline V gene (reference sequence). The V end was cut by 6 bases, the J end by 0 bases, with 12 bases between. The CDR3 nucleotides read TGTGCCAGCAGGTATGGACAGCTCTCTGGAAACACCATATATTTT. Its protein is CASRYGQLSGNTIYF.

The genes are TRBV20-1 and TRBJ1-6; D is undetermined. The ends were cut back, 3 bases at V and 9 bases at J, with 15 bases in the middle. CDR1 is DFQATT, CDR2 SNEGSKA, per germline (reference sequence). There are 14 residues in the CDR3. Written as DNA, the CDR3 is TGCAGTGCTAGTCTGACGGAGGGTTTTTCACCCCTCCACTTT. Translation gives CSASLTEGFSPLHF.

This sequence joins TRBV27 and TRBJ1-2; TRBD1 matches at 8 bases. The CDR3 extends over 15 amino acids. Germline V gene sequence: CDR1 MNHEY, CDR2 SMNVEV (reference sequence). The V and J ends lost 3 bases and 5 bases, in that order; junction bases with no gene match: 8. In nucleotides, the CDR3 is TGTGCCAGCAGTTTTAATGTGGGGACAGGTTATGGCTACACCTTC. Translated: CASSFNVGTGYGYTF.

This clone has just one count. The gene calls are TRBV5-4 and TRBJ2-1; weak D call: TRBD1 (5 bases). Germline values: CDR1 SGHNT, CDR2 YYREEE (reference sequence). CDR3 size: 14 residues. Between the trimmed V and J ends, which lost 3 bases and 2 bases, there was a span of 9 bases. The CDR3 sequence is CASSSWTTYNEQFF. The CDR3 nucleotides read TGTGCCAGCAGCTCCTGGACAACCTACAATGAGCAGTTCTTC.

This clone appeared a single time. The rearrangement links TRBV6-5 to TRBJ1-1; no firm D call. V was pared by 4 bases and J by 1 base, with 10 bases between. Germline V gene data show CDR1 as MNHEY and CDR2 as SVGAGI. CDR3 length: 14 residues. The CDR3 sequence: CASSSTASNTEAFF. The CDR3 DNA reads as TGTGCCAGCAGTTCCACAGCTTCGAACACTGAAGCTTTCTTT.

The chain employs TRBV18 and TRBJ2-1, with D maybe TRBD1 (5 bases). Per germline, CDR1 KGHSH and CDR2 LQKENI. CDR3 size: 16 residues. Trimming stripped 0 bases from V and 0 bases from J, with 9 bases between. CDR3 nucleotide sequence: TGTGCCAGCTCACCACCACAGGCGAGCTCCTACAATGAGCAGTTCTTC. Its protein is CASSPPQASSYNEQFF.

Here the CDR3 reads CASSLDYRAARNTGELFF. CDR3 nucleotide sequence: TGTGCCAGCAGCTTAGATTACAGGGCGGCGCGGAACACCGGGGAGCTGTTTTTT. The V gene is TRBV11-3, the J gene TRBJ2-2, with a possible D match to TRBD1 (6 bases). The CDR3 has 18 amino acids. The V gene's germline CDR1 is SGHNT and CDR2 YENEEA. V shed 0 bases and J shed 1 base, with 15 bases lying between them.

V and J are TRBV5-1 and TRBJ2-1, with a weak D call TRBD1 (6 bases). CDR1 is SGHRS, CDR2 YFSETQ, per germline. The CDR3 is 16 amino acids. V lost 2 bases and J 0 bases, leaving 12 bases between the germline ends. Here the CDR3 reads CASSLVGGFSYNEQFF. The CDR3 bases are TGCGCCAGCAGCTTAGTAGGGGGTTTCTCCTACAATGAGCAGTTCTTC.

The V and J genes are TRBV3-1 (or the pseudogene TRBV3-2) and TRBJ1-2; tentatively, D is TRBD1 (5 bases). CDR1 and CDR2 from the germline V gene are LGHDT and YNNKEL (reference sequence). V lost 1 base and J 4 bases, leaving 16 bases between the germline ends. The CDR3 length is 16 residues. CDR3 region: CASSQGRGGLSYGYTF. Written as DNA, the CDR3 is TGTGCCAGCAGCCAAGGTCGGGGGGGACTCTCCTATGGCTACACCTTC.

The chain joins TRBV2 to TRBJ2-7, with 8 positions matching TRBD1. V was pared by 8 bases and J by 1 base, with 7 bases of the junction left unmatched. The CDR3 sequence is 14 residues long. CDR1 is SNHLY and CDR2 is FYNNEI in the germline V gene. CDR3 bases: TGTGCCAGCGGAAAAGGACAGGGATCCTACGAGCAGTACTTC. Translated, it gives CASGKGQGSYEQYF.

The V and J genes are TRBV30 and TRBJ2-5; tentative D call: TRBD1 (6 bases). The CDR3 runs to 13 residues. Per the germline V gene, CDR1 is GTSNPN and CDR2 is SVGIG (reference sequence). The ends were cut back, 4 bases at V and 5 bases at J, with 14 bases in the middle. The CDR3 spells CAWKQGYSETQYF. The CDR3, as DNA: TGTGCCTGGAAACAGGGTTATTCGGAGACCCAGTACTTC. Based on the CDR3 plus reference TRBV30 and TRBJ2-5, the full variable domain is SQTIHQWPATLVQPVGSPLSLECTVEGTSNPNLYWYRQAAGRGLQLLFYSVGIGQISSEVPQNLSASRPQDRQFILSSKKLLLSDSGFYLCAWKQGYSETQYFGPGTRLLVL.

The V gene is TRBV11-2, the J gene TRBJ2-1; 9 nucleotides line up with TRBD2. Germline V CDR1 and CDR2: SGHAT, FQNNGV. This CDR3 region has 15 residues. V gave up 6 bases and J gave up 4 bases; unmatched junction bases: 7. CDR3 nucleotides: TGTGCCAGCAGTTTTCTAGCGGGGACATACAATGAGCAGTTCTTC. It translates to CASSFLAGTYNEQFF.